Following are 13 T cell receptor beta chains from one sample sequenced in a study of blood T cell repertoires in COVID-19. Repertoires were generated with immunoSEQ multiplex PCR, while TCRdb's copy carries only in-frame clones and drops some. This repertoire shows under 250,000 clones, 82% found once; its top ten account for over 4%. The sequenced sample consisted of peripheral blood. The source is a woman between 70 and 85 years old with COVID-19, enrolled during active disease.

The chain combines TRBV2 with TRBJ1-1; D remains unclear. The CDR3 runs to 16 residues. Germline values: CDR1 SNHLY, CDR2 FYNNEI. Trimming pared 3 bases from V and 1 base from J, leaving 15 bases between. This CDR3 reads CASSDVGSYRNTEAFF. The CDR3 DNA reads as TGTGCCAGCAGTGACGTCGGTTCCTACCGGAACACTGAAGCTTTCTTT.

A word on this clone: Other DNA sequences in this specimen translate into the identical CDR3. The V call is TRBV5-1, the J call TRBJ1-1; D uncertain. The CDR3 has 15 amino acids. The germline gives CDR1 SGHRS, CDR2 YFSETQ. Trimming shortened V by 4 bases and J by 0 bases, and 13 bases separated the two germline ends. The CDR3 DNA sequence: TGCGCCAGCAGCCCTGGAGGATCCGTGAACACTGAAGCTTTCTTT. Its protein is CASSPGGSVNTEAFF.

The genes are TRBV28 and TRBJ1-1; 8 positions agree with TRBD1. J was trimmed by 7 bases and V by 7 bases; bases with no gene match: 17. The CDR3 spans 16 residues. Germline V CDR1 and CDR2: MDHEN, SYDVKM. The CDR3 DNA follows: TGTGCCAGCACCCCTCTCACCGGTTTTACAGGGGGTGAAGCTTTCTTT. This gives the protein CASTPLTGFTGGEAFF.

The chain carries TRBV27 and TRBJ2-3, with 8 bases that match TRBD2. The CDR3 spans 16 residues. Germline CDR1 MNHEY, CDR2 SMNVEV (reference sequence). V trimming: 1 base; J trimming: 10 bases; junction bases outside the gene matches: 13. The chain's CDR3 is CASSLFTSGPFPPQYF. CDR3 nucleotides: TGTGCCAGCAGTTTATTTACTAGCGGCCCATTCCCCCCGCAGTATTTT.

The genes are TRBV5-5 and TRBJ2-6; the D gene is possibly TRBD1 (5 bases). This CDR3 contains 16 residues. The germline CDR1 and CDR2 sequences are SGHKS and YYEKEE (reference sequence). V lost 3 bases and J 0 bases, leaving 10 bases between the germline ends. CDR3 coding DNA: TGTGCCAGCAGCTGGGGCACAGGCTCTGGGGCCAACGTCCTGACTTTC. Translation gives CASSWGTGSGANVLTF.

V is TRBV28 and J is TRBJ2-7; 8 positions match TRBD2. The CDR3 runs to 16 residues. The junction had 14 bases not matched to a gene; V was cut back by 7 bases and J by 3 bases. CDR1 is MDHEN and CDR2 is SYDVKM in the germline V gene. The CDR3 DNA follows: TGTGCCAGCACTAAAAATCGGGGGGGAAGGGACTACGAGCAGTACTTC. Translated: CASTKNRGGRDYEQYF.

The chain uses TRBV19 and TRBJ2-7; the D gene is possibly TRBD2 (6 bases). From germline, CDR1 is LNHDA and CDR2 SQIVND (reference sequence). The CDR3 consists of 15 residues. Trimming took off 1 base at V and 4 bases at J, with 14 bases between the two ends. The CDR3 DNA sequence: TGTGCCAGTAGTATAGCGATAGCGGCAAAGTACGAGCAGTACTTC. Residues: CASSIAIAAKYEQYF.

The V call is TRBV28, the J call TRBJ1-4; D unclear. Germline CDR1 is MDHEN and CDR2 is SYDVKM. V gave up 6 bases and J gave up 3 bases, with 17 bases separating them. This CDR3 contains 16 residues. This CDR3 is CASRGGVWRANEKLFF. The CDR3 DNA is TGTGCCAGCAGGGGCGGGGTCTGGAGAGCTAATGAAAAACTGTTTTTT. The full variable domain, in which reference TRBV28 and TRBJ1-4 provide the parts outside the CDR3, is DVKVTQSSRYLVKRTGEKVFLECVQDMDHENMFWYRQDPGLGLRLIYFSYDVKMKEKGDIPEGYSVSREKKERFSLILESASTNQTSMYLCASRGGVWRANEKLFFGSGTQLSVL.

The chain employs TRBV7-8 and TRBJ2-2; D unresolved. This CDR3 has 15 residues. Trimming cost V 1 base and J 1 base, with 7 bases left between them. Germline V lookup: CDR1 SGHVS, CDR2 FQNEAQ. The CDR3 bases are TGTGCCAGCAGCTTAGAGAGTCTGAACACCGGGGAGCTGTTTTTT. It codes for CASSLESLNTGELFF.

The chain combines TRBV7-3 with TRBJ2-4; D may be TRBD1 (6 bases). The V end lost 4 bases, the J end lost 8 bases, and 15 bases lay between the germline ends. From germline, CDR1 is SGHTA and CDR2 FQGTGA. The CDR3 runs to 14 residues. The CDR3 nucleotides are TGTGCCAGCAGCTCGTGGGACAAACGAGACATTCAGTACTTC. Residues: CASSSWDKRDIQYF.

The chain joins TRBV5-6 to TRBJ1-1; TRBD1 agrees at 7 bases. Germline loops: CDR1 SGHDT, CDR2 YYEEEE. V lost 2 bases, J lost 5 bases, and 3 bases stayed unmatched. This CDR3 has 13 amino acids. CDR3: CASSFQGGTEAFF. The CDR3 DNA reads TGTGCCAGCAGCTTCCAGGGGGGTACTGAAGCTTTCTTT. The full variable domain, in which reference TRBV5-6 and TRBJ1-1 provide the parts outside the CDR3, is DAGVTQSPTHLIKTRGQQVTLRCSPKSGHDTVSWYQQALGQGPQFIFQYYEEEERQRGNFPDRFSGHQFPNYSSELNVNALLLGDSALYLCASSFQGGTEAFFGQGTRLTVV.

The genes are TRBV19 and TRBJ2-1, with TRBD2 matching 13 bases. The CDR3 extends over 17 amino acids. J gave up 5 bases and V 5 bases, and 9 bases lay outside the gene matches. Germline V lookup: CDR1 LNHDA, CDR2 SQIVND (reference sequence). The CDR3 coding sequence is TGTGCCAGTAGTTCAGGACTAGCGGGAGCTTCCCACAATGAGCAGTTCTTC. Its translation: CASSSGLAGASHNEQFF.

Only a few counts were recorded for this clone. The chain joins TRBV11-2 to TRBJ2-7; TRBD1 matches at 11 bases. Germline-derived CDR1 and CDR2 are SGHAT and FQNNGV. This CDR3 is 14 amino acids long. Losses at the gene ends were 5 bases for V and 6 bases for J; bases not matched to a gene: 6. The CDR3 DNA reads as TGTGCCAGCAGCCACGGACAGGGGGCGTCCGAGCAGTACTTC. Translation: CASSHGQGASEQYF.